The source of this T cell receptor (beta chain) is a study of blood T cell repertoires in COVID-19. The method was immunoSEQ multiplex PCR; TCRdb's version includes in-frame clones alone and lacks a portion of them. The sample lists tens of thousands of clones; over 65% were seen once. The germline V and J ends were trimmed by 0 bases and 2 bases, with 11 bases remaining between them. The CDR3 is made up of 16 amino acids. Germline V gene sequence: CDR1 WSHSY, CDR2 SAAADI. This sequence was found in a human donor in a cohort sampled during active COVID-19. Material for sequencing was peripheral blood. The V call is TRBV10-2, the J call TRBJ1-3, with no clear D. CDR3: CASSESFGRAGNTIYF. CDR3 bases: TGCGCCAGCAGTGAGTCGTTCGGGAGGGCTGGAAACACCATATATTTT.